Following are 26 T cell receptor beta chains from one sample sequenced in a study of T cells after yellow fever vaccination. TCRdb called the 5' RACE reads again in MiXCR, with one record for every CDR3 protein. The sample shows around 300,000 distinct CDR3 sequences, 3.5% to 5% of them seen only once. The sample consisted of PBMCs, taken 15 days after the yellow fever booster vaccination. These TCRs come from a man younger than 30 who received the YFV17D yellow fever vaccine.

This clonotype has only a few counts. This chain joins TRBV12-3 or TRBV12-4 and TRBJ1-1; D perhaps matches TRBD1 (6 bases). CDR3 size: 18 residues. With 4 bases removed from V and 0 bases from J, the gap between germline ends came to 21 bases. The CDR3 sequence is CASSSGGETGNMNTEAFF. CDR3 DNA: TGTGCCAGCAGTTCTGGGGGGGAAACAGGGAACATGAACACTGAAGCTTTCTTT.

V and J are TRBV6-1 and TRBJ1-6; D ambiguous. Between the trimmed V and J ends, which lost 6 bases and 3 bases, there was a span of 9 bases. Germline CDR1 MNHNS, CDR2 SASEGT. CDR3 length equals 14 residues. CDR3 sequence reads: CASRLTVYNSPLHF. CDR3 bases: TGTGCCAGCAGGCTGACGGTCTATAATTCACCCCTCCACTTT.

The table lists this clonotype with many counts. The rearrangement uses TRBV5-1 and TRBJ1-5; 8 bases agree with TRBD1. This CDR3 has 13 amino acids. J was trimmed by 5 bases and V by 3 bases; bases with no gene match: 1. Germline V gene lookup returns CDR1 SGHRS and CDR2 YFSETQ. CDR3 bases: TGCGCCAGCAGCTCGACAGGGGATCAGCCCCAGCATTTT. Translation: CASSSTGDQPQHF. Looking up the rest from reference TRBV5-1 and TRBJ1-5 gives the full variable domain: KAGVTQTPRYLIKTRGQQVTLSCSPISGHRSVSWYQQTPGQGLQFLFEYFSETQRNKGNFPGRFSGRQFSNSRSEMNVSTLELGDSALYLCASSSTGDQPQHFGDGTRLSIL.

This clonotype has only a few counts. The chain uses TRBV4-3 and TRBJ2-2; tentative D call: TRBD1 (5 bases). V lost 4 bases and J lost 0, with 15 bases in between. The CDR3 is made up of 17 amino acids. Germline V gene lookup returns CDR1 LGHNA and CDR2 YSLEER. CDR3 DNA sequence: TGCGCCAGCAGCCTGTATAGGGGAAGAGCGAACACCGGGGAGCTGTTTTTT. Its protein is CASSLYRGRANTGELFF.

This clonotype occurred a few times. V usage is TRBV7-8 and J usage is TRBJ2-5; D remains ambiguous. This CDR3 has 14 residues. The germline gives CDR1 SGHVS, CDR2 FQNEAQ. Trimming took off 4 bases at V and 0 bases at J, with 9 bases between the two ends. CDR3 sequence: CASSSLRYQETQYF. The CDR3 nucleotides read TGTGCCAGCAGCTCCTTGAGGTACCAAGAGACCCAGTACTTC.

CDR3 protein: CASSPGTGGAQPQHF. CDR3 DNA sequence: TGTGCCAGCAGTCCCGGGACAGGGGGCGCGCAGCCCCAGCATTTT. The J gene is TRBJ1-5, the V gene TRBV12-3 or TRBV12-4; 12 bases fit TRBD1. The J segment lost 7 bases and the V segment lost 5 bases, leaving 6 bases of the junction unmatched. This CDR3 region has 15 residues.

The sample holds many counts of this clonotype. This rearrangement joins TRBV5-1 to TRBJ1-2; 7 nucleotides match TRBD1. The CDR3 covers 13 residues. In germline, CDR1 is SGHRS, CDR2 YFSETQ. With V trimmed by 4 bases and J by 5 bases, 5 bases remained unmatched. The CDR3 spells CASSRDSSYGYTF. As DNA, the CDR3 is TGCGCCAGCAGCAGGGACAGTTCGTATGGCTACACCTTC.

This clonotype was picked up many times. This sequence joins TRBV3-1 and TRBJ2-7; D remains unclear. CDR3 length: 14 residues. Germline V gene sequence: CDR1 LGHDT, CDR2 YNNKEL (reference sequence). Deletions cut 3 bases from V and 2 bases from J, with 11 bases between. CDR3 amino acids: CASSHSRMAYEQYV. The CDR3 nucleotides read TGTGCCAGCAGCCACAGCCGGATGGCCTACGAGCAGTACGTC.

This clonotype was seen more than once but under ten times. The rearrangement uses TRBV12-3 or TRBV12-4 and TRBJ2-2, with 8 bases identical to TRBD2. The V segment lost 7 bases and the J segment 5 bases; nucleotides outside the gene matches: 18. CDR3 length equals 18 residues. CDR3 sequence reads: CASKLRGGVLSLTGELFF. CDR3 DNA sequence: TGTGCCAGCAAACTCCGGGGGGGCGTATTATCGCTGACCGGGGAGCTGTTTTTT.

This clonotype occurred many times. The rearrangement uses TRBV4-2 and TRBJ1-1; possible D gene TRBD1, 5 bases. The germline V gene encodes CDR1 LGHNA and CDR2 YNFKEQ. The CDR3 covers 15 residues. V was pared by 2 bases and J by 4 bases, with 14 bases between. The CDR3, as DNA: TGTGCCAGCAGCCAATTGATAGGGGTGGGCACTGAAGCTTTCTTT. This codes for CASSQLIGVGTEAFF.

This clonotype was detected ten times or more. The J gene is TRBJ2-3, the V gene TRBV7-2; 14 nucleotides agree with TRBD2. V gave up 5 bases and J gave up 7 bases; unmatched junction bases: 11. This CDR3 is built from 17 residues. The germline gives CDR1 SGHTA, CDR2 FQGNSA. The CDR3 spells CASSGRTSGGSFNTQYF. The CDR3 DNA follows: TGTGCCAGCAGCGGAAGGACTAGCGGGGGGAGCTTCAATACGCAGTATTTT.

This clonotype was detected ten times or more. The V and J genes are TRBV12-3 or TRBV12-4 and TRBJ2-7, with TRBD1 matching 7 bases. V dropped 5 bases and J dropped 7; count of bases not matched to a gene: 2. There are 11 residues in the CDR3. CDR3 amino acids: CASSNRGEQYF. As DNA, the CDR3 is TGTGCCAGCAGTAACAGGGGTGAGCAGTACTTC.

This chain connects TRBV4-2 to TRBJ1-1, with a weak D call TRBD1 (5 bases). V was cut by 4 bases and J by 1 base, with 13 bases left in between. There are 15 residues in the CDR3. Germline V lookup: CDR1 LGHNA, CDR2 YNFKEQ. CDR3 loop: CASSRNPGGNTEAFF. CDR3 DNA sequence: TGTGCCAGCAGCCGAAACCCGGGGGGGAACACTGAAGCTTTCTTT.

In its sample, this clonotype was seen many times. The V and J genes are TRBV4-3 and TRBJ2-3, with 9 bases that match TRBD1. The CDR3 is 17 amino acids. V lost 4 bases and J lost 2; bases outside the gene matches: 10. The germline V gene encodes CDR1 LGHNA and CDR2 YSLEER. The CDR3: CASSPGKNRGPTDTQYF. The DNA for the CDR3 is TGCGCCAGCAGCCCAGGCAAGAACAGGGGGCCCACAGATACGCAGTATTTT.

The sample holds a few counts of this clonotype. V is TRBV29-1 and J is TRBJ2-7, with D tentatively TRBD2 (6 bases). Germline loops: CDR1 SQVTM, CDR2 ANQGSEA. The CDR3 is made up of 13 amino acids. CDR3 sequence: CISTWRGSYEQYF. The CDR3 nucleotides read TGCATATCTACGTGGAGGGGATCCTACGAGCAGTACTTC.

This clonotype was counted between two and nine times. The chain employs TRBV11-3 and TRBJ2-3; 10 nucleotides agree with TRBD2. There are 16 residues in the CDR3. The germline CDR1 and CDR2 sequences are SGHNT and YENEEA. V shed 5 bases and J 3 bases; nucleotides not matched to a gene: 8. The CDR3 is CASSQGLAKETDTQYF. For the CDR3, the DNA is TGTGCCAGCAGCCAGGGACTAGCGAAAGAAACAGATACGCAGTATTTT. Supplemented by reference TRBV11-3 and TRBJ2-3, the full variable domain reads EAGVVQSPRYKIIEKKQPVAFWCNPISGHNTLYWYLQNLGQGPELLIRYENEEAVDDSQLPKDRFSAERLKGVDSTLKIQPAELGDSAVYLCASSQGLAKETDTQYFGPGTRLTVL.

The table lists this clonotype with a few counts. The chain carries TRBV9 and TRBJ1-1; D gene uncertain. The CDR3 covers 13 residues. Germline V gene sequence: CDR1 SGDLS, CDR2 YYNGEE. Trimming shortened V by 4 bases and J by 5 bases, and 12 bases separated the two germline ends. The CDR3 reads CASSNNWRTEAFF. CDR3 DNA sequence: TGTGCCAGCAGCAATAACTGGAGGACTGAAGCTTTCTTT.

The rearrangement joins TRBV20-1 to TRBJ2-5, with no clear D. The V gene lost 6 bases and the J gene lost 3 bases, with 5 bases spanning the gap. CDR1 and CDR2 from the germline V gene are DFQATT and SNEGSKA (reference sequence). CDR3 length: 10 residues. The CDR3 sequence is CSAWEETQYF. The DNA for the CDR3 is TGCAGTGCATGGGAAGAGACCCAGTACTTC.

This clonotype was seen ten or more times. The J gene is TRBJ1-5, the V gene TRBV20-1; D call uncertain. V was cut by 3 bases and J by 0 bases, with 9 bases left in between. The germline V gene encodes CDR1 DFQATT and CDR2 SNEGSKA (reference sequence). This CDR3 spans 14 amino acids. In DNA form, the CDR3 reads TGCAGTGCTAGTTCTGGAAATAGCAATCAGCCCCAGCATTTT. Translating it yields CSASSGNSNQPQHF.

Ten or more counts support this clonotype. V is TRBV20-1 and J is TRBJ2-1; the D is unclear. The CDR3 runs 13 residues. Looked up from germline, CDR1 is DFQATT and CDR2 is SNEGSKA (reference sequence). CDR3 sequence (DNA): TGCAGCAAGGCCGTGAGCTCCTACAATGAGCAGTTCTTC. This codes for CSKAVSSYNEQFF.

This clonotype has a handful of counts. This chain joins TRBV25-1 and TRBJ2-5; TRBD2 might be the D (5 bases). V lost 4 bases, J lost 7 bases, and 13 bases lay in between. The length of the CDR3 is 13 residues. The germline CDR1 and CDR2 sequences are MGHDK and SYGVNS. The CDR3, as DNA: TGTGCCAGCAGTGGGACTGGGGAATTGACCCAGTACTTC. Protein sequence: CASSGTGELTQYF.

The table lists this clonotype with many counts. The CDR3 here is CASSWGTGPYEQYF. Here the CDR3 DNA reads TGTGCCAGCAGTTGGGGAACAGGGCCCTACGAGCAGTACTTC. This chain connects TRBV12-3 or TRBV12-4 to TRBJ2-7, with a possible D match to TRBD1 (6 bases). The CDR3 loop spans 14 amino acids. Trimming took off 4 bases at V and 2 bases at J, with 12 bases between the two ends.

This clonotype was seen a few times. The chain carries TRBV12-3 or TRBV12-4 and TRBJ1-1; D gene unclear. V lost 6 bases to trimming and J lost 6 bases, with 20 bases between them. This CDR3 comprises 15 residues. The DNA of the CDR3 is TGTGCCAGCAGCCGTCCGCTGGAGCCTAAGGCTGAAGCTTTCTTT. Translated: CASSRPLEPKAEAFF.

This clonotype turned up a few times. The chain couples TRBV12-5 to TRBJ2-7; 9 bases agree with TRBD1. The V and J ends lost 9 bases and 4 bases, in that order; junction bases with no gene match: 10. This CDR3 is 14 amino acids long. CDR1 is LGHNT and CDR2 is FRNRAP in the germline V gene. The CDR3 reads CARPPGQGSYEQYV. CDR3 nucleotides: TGTGCTAGGCCCCCGGGACAGGGATCATACGAGCAGTACGTC.

In this sample, this clonotype turned up many times. The chain employs TRBV9 and TRBJ2-5; D tentatively reads TRBD1 or TRBD2 (5 bases each). V lost 4 bases to trimming and J lost 4 bases, with 20 bases between them. Germline V lookup: CDR1 SGDLS, CDR2 YYNGEE. The CDR3 has 16 amino acids. The CDR3 nucleotides are TGTGCCAGCAGCCCCCTCCGAGGGGCCCTCGGAGAGACCCAGTACTTC. Translated: CASSPLRGALGETQYF.

This clonotype was recorded a few times. The V call is TRBV24-1, the J call TRBJ1-1; weak D call: TRBD1 (5 bases). CDR3 length: 13 amino acids. V was shortened by 4 bases and J by 6 bases, with 11 bases between the two germline ends. The germline gives CDR1 KGHDR, CDR2 SFDVKD. The CDR3 spells CATSEGGKSEAFF. In nucleotides, the CDR3 is TGTGCCACCAGTGAGGGGGGAAAATCTGAAGCTTTCTTT.